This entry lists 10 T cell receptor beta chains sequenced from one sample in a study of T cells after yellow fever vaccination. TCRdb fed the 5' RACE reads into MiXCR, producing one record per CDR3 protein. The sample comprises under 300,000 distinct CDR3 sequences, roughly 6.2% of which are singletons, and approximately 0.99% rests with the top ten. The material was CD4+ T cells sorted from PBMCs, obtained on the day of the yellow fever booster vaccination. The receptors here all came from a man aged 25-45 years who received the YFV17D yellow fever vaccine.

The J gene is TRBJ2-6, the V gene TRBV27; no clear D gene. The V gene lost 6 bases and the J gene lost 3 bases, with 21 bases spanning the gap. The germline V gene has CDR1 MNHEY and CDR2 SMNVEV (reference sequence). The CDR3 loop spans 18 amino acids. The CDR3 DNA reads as TGTGCCAGCAGACCCGGAGCCGCCTCGGATGGTGGGGCCAACGTCCTGACTTTC. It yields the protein CASRPGAASDGGANVLTF.

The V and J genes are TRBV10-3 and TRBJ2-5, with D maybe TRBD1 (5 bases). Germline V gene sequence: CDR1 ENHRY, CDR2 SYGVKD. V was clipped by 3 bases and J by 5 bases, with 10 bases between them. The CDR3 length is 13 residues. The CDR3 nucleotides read TGTGCCATCAGTGAATGGGGCGTCGAGACCCAGTACTTC. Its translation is CAISEWGVETQYF.

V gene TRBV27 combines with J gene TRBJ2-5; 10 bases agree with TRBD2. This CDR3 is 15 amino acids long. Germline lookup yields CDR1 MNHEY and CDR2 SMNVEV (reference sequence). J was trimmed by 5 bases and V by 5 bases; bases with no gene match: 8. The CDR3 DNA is TGTGCCAGCAGTACCGAAGCGGGAGGGCCTGAGACCCAGTACTTC. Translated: CASSTEAGGPETQYF.

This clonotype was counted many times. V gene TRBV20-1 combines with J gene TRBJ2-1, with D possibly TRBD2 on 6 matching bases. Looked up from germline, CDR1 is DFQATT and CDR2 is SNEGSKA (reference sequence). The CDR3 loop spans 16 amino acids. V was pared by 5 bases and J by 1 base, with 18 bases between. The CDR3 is CSAAESGPQSYNEQFF. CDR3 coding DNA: TGCAGTGCTGCCGAGAGCGGGCCGCAGTCCTACAATGAGCAGTTCTTC.

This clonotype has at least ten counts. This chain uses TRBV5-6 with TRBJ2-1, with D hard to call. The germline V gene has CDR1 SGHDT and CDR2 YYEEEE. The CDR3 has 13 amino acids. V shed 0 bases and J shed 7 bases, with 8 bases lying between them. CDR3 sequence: CASSLVVRNEQFF. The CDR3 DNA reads TGTGCCAGCAGCTTGGTTGTTCGAAATGAGCAGTTCTTC.

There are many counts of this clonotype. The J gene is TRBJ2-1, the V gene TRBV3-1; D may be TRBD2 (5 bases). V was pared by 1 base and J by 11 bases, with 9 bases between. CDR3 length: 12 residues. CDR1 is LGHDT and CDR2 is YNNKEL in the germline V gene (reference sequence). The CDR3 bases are TGTGCCAGCAGCCAAGTAGTCGGGAAGCAGTTCTTC. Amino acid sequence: CASSQVVGKQFF.

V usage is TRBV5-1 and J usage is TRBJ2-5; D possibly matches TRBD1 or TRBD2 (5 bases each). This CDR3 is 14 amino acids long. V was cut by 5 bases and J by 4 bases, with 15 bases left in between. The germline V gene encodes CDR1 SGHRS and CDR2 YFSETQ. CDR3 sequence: CASSTLRDGETQYF. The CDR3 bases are TGCGCCAGCAGTACCCTTCGGGACGGAGAGACCCAGTACTTC.

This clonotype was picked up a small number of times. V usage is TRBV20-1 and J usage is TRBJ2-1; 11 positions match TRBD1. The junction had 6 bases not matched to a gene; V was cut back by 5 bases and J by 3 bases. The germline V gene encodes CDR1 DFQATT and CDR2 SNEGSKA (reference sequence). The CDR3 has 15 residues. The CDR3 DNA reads TGCAGTGCTGGCTCCGGGACAGGGGGCTACAATGAGCAGTTCTTC. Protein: CSAGSGTGGYNEQFF.

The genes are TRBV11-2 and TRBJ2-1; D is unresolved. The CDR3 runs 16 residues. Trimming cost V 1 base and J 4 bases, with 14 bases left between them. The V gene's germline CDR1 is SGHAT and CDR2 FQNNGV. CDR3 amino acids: CASSLGQDLKYNEQFF. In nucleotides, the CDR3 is TGTGCCAGCAGCTTAGGGCAGGACCTCAAGTACAATGAGCAGTTCTTC.

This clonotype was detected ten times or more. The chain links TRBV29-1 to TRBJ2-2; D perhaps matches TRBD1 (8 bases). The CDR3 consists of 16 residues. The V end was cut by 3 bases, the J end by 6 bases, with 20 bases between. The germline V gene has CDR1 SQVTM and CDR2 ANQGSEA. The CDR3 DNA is TGCAGCGTTGAGCGGGGGACAGGACAACGACCCGGGGAGCTGTTTTTT. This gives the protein CSVERGTGQRPGELFF.